What follows describes a single T cell receptor (beta chain). This clonotype was counted ten times or more. It lacks a known antigen. Nothing much larger sits one base from this clone, and base qualities are not available. Explained via the paper, the treatment or condition label denotes: live attenuated yellow fever vaccine strain. At each blood-draw timepoint, two biological replicates of bulk PBMCs were collected. A standard Ficoll-Paque protocol was used to isolate PBMCs from peripheral blood. TriZol was used to extract RNA from bulk PBMCs, CD4 and CD8 fractions, and dextramer-positive and dextramer-negative fractions. There are 13 amino acids in the CDR3, from cysteine to phenylalanine inclusive. The retained sequence is limited to the CDR3, 39 bases, with the frame set at the first base. In the germline V gene (reference sequence), CDR1 corresponds to DFQATT and CDR2 to SNEGSKA. V is cut by 6 bases and J by 2 bases, and the space between the germline ends is 12 bases.

TCRdb names Illumina NovaSeq 6000 as the instrument used. TCR cDNA was synthesized by 5'RACE template switching, which introduced a universal primer site and unique molecular identifiers. cDNA synthesis was primed from both the TCR alpha and TCR beta constant segments. Two PCR steps were used to amplify libraries, with sample barcodes and sequencing adapters being added in the second step. Libraries were sequenced on Illumina HiSeq 2500 (2x100 bp) or NovaSeq (2x150 bp). The paper's processing steps were these. MIGEC handled demultiplexing of reads and collapsing into UMI consensus sequences, while MiXCR performed V(D)J alignment. Vaccine-responding clonotypes were defined with edgeR using replicate PBMC samples, requiring FDR below 0.01 and a log2 fold change above 5 up to day 15. Bulk clonotypes were assigned CD4 or CD8 identity according to which sequenced CD4 or CD8 repertoire held them at higher abundance. TCRdb cleaned the public reads at Q25 with fastp, built clones with MiXCR and kept in-frame beta chains. Rows with one shared CDR3 protein collapse into an entry with the most common genes and DNA. The V and J calls here are based on TCRdb, not the publication. A total of more than 200,000 distinct CDR3 sequences appear in this sample, more than 3.5% of them only once. Jointly, the top ten make up under 20% of the sample.

This sample was included in a study of T cells after yellow fever vaccination (dated by TCRdb to between 2017 and 2020). For the wider study: The SMART-Seq v4 Ultra Low Input RNA kit was used to prepare libraries from fractions with low cell numbers. Bulk TCR alpha and beta repertoires were sequenced longitudinally to track T-cell clones before and after primary and booster YFV17D yellow fever vaccination. The cohort comprised two healthy male donors, one aged 18 to 30 and one aged 30 to 40 years. Blood was collected at multiple timepoints before and after primary and secondary immunization, and bulk PBMC replicates and cell subsets were isolated.

What the work shows at the level of the full study, not this receptor alone: Computational filtering was needed because FACS-sorted repertoires could contain abundant contaminating clonotypes from the bulk population. Compared with the primary T-cell response, the secondary T-cell response was weaker but faster, peaking on day 5 rather than day 15. A small share of clonotypes was detected in both CD4 and CD8 compartments, with the overlap likely arising from convergent recombination. Because the study included only a couple of donors, the extent to which the findings can be generalized is limited. After the booster, most clones that had expanded after primary vaccination were detected again (around 97% of CD4 and more than 85% of CD8), suggesting broad maintenance of memory.

The clonotype was recovered from a man aged 18 to 29 who received the YFV17D yellow fever vaccine. The sequence joins TRBV20-1 to TRBJ2-3, with the D call tentatively TRBD1 or TRBD2, each fitting 5 bases. The sample in question was PBMCs, obtained 15 days after the yellow fever booster vaccination. The DNA sequence reads TGCAGTGCCGGGACGGAAATCACAGATACGCAGTATTTT. This codes for CSAGTEITDTQYF.